The 8 T cell receptor beta chains below come from one sample, sequenced in a study of blood T cell repertoires in COVID-19. The method was immunoSEQ multiplex PCR; TCRdb's version includes in-frame clones alone and lacks a portion of them. The table shows 330,000 or so clones, with 87% occurring only once. The sequenced sample was PBMCs or T cells enriched from blood (not recorded which). These receptors were collected from a man aged 35-49 years in a cohort exposed to, infected with or recovered from COVID-19 (not recorded which).

The rearrangement links TRBV19 to TRBJ1-1; 10 nucleotides align to TRBD1. This CDR3 has 12 residues. Germline V CDR1 and CDR2: LNHDA, SQIVND (reference sequence). V trimming: 11 bases; J trimming: 5 bases; junction bases outside the gene matches: 5. The CDR3 protein is CAGTGEGTEAFF. CDR3 bases: TGTGCCGGGACAGGGGAAGGAACTGAAGCTTTCTTT.

This chain uses TRBV7-6 with TRBJ2-7; D ambiguous. There are 15 residues in the CDR3. V was pared by 4 bases and J by 0 bases, with 13 bases between. The germline V gene encodes CDR1 SGHVS and CDR2 FNYEAQ. The CDR3 loop is CASSSMARSSYEQYF. CDR3 sequence (DNA): TGTGCCAGCAGCTCAATGGCCAGGTCCTCCTACGAGCAGTACTTC.

The chain combines TRBV5-4 with TRBJ1-5; no definite D call. CDR3 size: 13 residues. Trimming left V 2 bases short and J 5 bases short, with 8 bases between. Germline CDR1 SGHNT, CDR2 YYREEE (reference sequence). CDR3 coding DNA: TGTGCCAGCAGCTTCGGGGAGGATCAGCCCCAGCATTTT. This gives the protein CASSFGEDQPQHF.

The gene calls are TRBV14 and TRBJ2-2; 8 bases match TRBD1. The germline gives CDR1 SGHDN, CDR2 FVKESK. The junction had 10 bases not matched to a gene; V was cut back by 2 bases and J by 8 bases. The length of the CDR3 is 16 residues. CDR3: CASSQMFPRGPGELFF. The CDR3 DNA is TGTGCCAGCAGCCAAATGTTTCCCAGGGGGCCTGGGGAGCTGTTTTTT.

The J gene is TRBJ1-5, the V gene TRBV5-3, with D perhaps matching TRBD1 (6 bases). TRBV5-3 counts as an open reading frame of uncertain function. The CDR3 has 15 amino acids. The V gene lost 8 bases and the J gene lost 0 bases, with 15 bases spanning the gap. The CDR3 loop is CASVTGHDSNQPQHF. The CDR3 nucleotides read TGTGCCAGCGTCACAGGGCACGATAGCAATCAGCCCCAGCATTTT.

This clone was picked up one time. The J gene is TRBJ2-1, the V gene TRBV9; maybe TRBD1 (5 bases). The CDR3 extends over 15 amino acids. The germline gives CDR1 SGDLS, CDR2 YYNGEE. Trimming shortened V by 2 bases and J by 3 bases, and 12 bases separated the two germline ends. The CDR3 region has the DNA TGTGCCAGCAGCGTCAACAGGCAACGCTACAATGAGCAGTTCTTC. As protein: CASSVNRQRYNEQFF.

The chain employs TRBV5-1 and TRBJ1-1; no clear D. Germline-derived CDR1 and CDR2 are SGHRS and YFSETQ. Trimming stripped 0 bases from V and 4 bases from J, with 10 bases between. This CDR3 is built from 14 residues. The CDR3 loop is CASSLESGSTEAFF. CDR3 DNA: TGCGCCAGCAGCTTGGAATCCGGGTCCACTGAAGCTTTCTTT.

V usage is TRBV7-2 and J usage is TRBJ1-2; 8 bases line up with TRBD1. The J segment lost 8 bases and the V segment lost 5 bases, leaving 10 bases of the junction unmatched. The CDR3 sequence is 14 residues long. Germline lookup yields CDR1 SGHTA and CDR2 FQGNSA. As DNA, the CDR3 is TGTGCCAGCAGCCCGGGACAGGACTACCACGGCTACACCTTC. Protein product: CASSPGQDYHGYTF.